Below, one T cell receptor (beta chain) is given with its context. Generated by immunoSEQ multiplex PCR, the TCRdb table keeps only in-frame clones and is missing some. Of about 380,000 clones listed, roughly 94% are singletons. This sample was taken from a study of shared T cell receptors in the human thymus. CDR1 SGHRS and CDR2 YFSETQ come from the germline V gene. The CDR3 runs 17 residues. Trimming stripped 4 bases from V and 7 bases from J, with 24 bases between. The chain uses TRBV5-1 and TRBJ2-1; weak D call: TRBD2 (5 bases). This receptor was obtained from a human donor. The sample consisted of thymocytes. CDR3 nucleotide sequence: TGCGCCAGCAGCCCAATCCCCGGACTTCCTCACGAAAATGAGCAGTTCTTC. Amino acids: CASSPIPGLPHENEQFF.